A selection of T cell receptor beta chains follows, all from one sample in a study of T cell repertoires in cytomegalovirus infection. For these TCRs, the target antigens are not known. Each CDR3 protein is one row after TCRdb ran MiXCR on the reads. Among roughly 54,000 distinct CDR3 sequences listed, about 33% were seen once. Sequencing used PBMCs, sequenced either directly or after in vitro stimulation (not recorded which). These receptors all come from a human donor in good health (CMV status not recorded). Some clones in this sample may be carry-over from other donors' samples. The CDR3 runs from the conserved cysteine through the conserved F or W. A D gene is named only where the DNA matches it firmly. Clone size is shown for a subset of rows, as once, few, many or a class of expanded clone.

D gene,clone size,V gene,J gene,CDR3 DNA,CDR3 protein
TRBD1,-,TRBV3-1,TRBJ2-1,TGTGCCAGCAGCCAAGGGATGGACAGGGGTGTCCATGAGCAGTTCTTC,CASSQGMDRGVHEQFF
-,once,TRBV6-2/TRBV6-3,TRBJ2-3,TGTGCCAGTTGCGCCTACGACACAGATACGCAGTATTTT,CASCAYDTDTQYF
TRBD1,-,TRBV12-3/TRBV12-4,TRBJ1-1,TGTGCCAGCAGGCTGGCAGGGGGGACTGAAGCTTTCTTT,CASRLAGGTEAFF
TRBD2,-,TRBV7-9,TRBJ2-5,TGTGCCAGCAGTCAAGCGGGAGGTCTAGAGACCCAGTACTTC,CASSQAGGLETQYF
-,-,TRBV7-9,TRBJ2-7,TGTGCCAGCAGCTCGGGACTGGGGGACTACGAGCAGTACTTC,CASSSGLGDYEQYF
-,-,TRBV19,TRBJ2-1,TGTGCCAGTAGGGTTGGGACATTTTCCTACAATGAGCAGTTCTTC,CASRVGTFSYNEQFF
-,many,TRBV5-1,TRBJ2-3,TGCGCCAGCAGCTTGGCCGCGACGAGCACAGATACGCAGTATTTT,CASSLAATSTDTQYF
-,few,TRBV6-1,TRBJ2-3,TGTGCCAGCACCCAGGGTCCCAGGACGGGGGAGTATTTT,CASTQGPRTGEYF
-,few,TRBV5-1,TRBJ1-2,TGCGCCAGCAGCTTGGTTGGATCCCCGGACTATGGCTACACCTTC,CASSLVGSPDYGYTF
TRBD1,-,TRBV15,TRBJ2-3,TGTGCCACCAGCCCCCGGCGGACAGGTCTCGATACGCAGTATTTT,CATSPRRTGLDTQYF
-,many,TRBV7-2,TRBJ1-1,TGTGCCAGCAGTATCGACACGGAGAACACTGAAGCTTTCTTT,CASSIDTENTEAFF
-,once,TRBV20-1,TRBJ2-4,TGCAGTGCTACCTCCGGGGCGCGCAAAAACATTCAGTACTTC,CSATSGARKNIQYF
-,few,TRBV7-2,TRBJ1-1,TGTGCCAGCAGAGCGGACGTAGTACAGAACACTGAAGCTTTCTTT,CASRADVVQNTEAFF
TRBD2,-,TRBV6-2/TRBV6-3,TRBJ2-6,TGTGCCAGCAGGCCCGGACTAGCGGGGGCCAAGGCCGGGGCCAACGTCCTGACTTTC,CASRPGLAGAKAGANVLTF
TRBD2,few,TRBV3-1,TRBJ2-1,TGTGCCAGCAGCTCTCAGCGGCTAGCGGGGCACAATGAGCAGTTCTTC,CASSSQRLAGHNEQFF
TRBD2,many,TRBV7-2,TRBJ2-1,TGTGCCAGCCAACCTGGGACTAGTCCCTTTGGTGAGCAGTTCTTC,CASQPGTSPFGEQFF
-,few,TRBV19,TRBJ1-5,TGTGCCAGTAGTGCCGGGGGGAGCAATCAGCCCCAGCATTTT,CASSAGGSNQPQHF
TRBD2,-,TRBV12-5,TRBJ2-7,TGTGCTAGTGGTTGGGGAGCGGGAGGGCCCAACGAGCAGTACTTC,CASGWGAGGPNEQYF
-,few,TRBV7-9,TRBJ2-7,TGTGCCAGCAGCTTTGGGCAAACCTACGAGCAGTACTTC,CASSFGQTYEQYF